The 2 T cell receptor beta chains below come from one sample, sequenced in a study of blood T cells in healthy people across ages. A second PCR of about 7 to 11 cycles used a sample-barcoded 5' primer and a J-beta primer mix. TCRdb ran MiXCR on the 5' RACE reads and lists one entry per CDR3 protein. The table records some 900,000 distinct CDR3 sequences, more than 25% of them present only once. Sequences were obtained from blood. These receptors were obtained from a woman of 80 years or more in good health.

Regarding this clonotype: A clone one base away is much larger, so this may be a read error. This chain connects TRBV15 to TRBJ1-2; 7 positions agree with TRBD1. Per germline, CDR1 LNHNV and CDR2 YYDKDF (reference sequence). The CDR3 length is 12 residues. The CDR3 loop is CATGSGTVSYTF. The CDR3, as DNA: TGTGCCACCGGCAGTGGGACAGTAAGCTACACCTTC.

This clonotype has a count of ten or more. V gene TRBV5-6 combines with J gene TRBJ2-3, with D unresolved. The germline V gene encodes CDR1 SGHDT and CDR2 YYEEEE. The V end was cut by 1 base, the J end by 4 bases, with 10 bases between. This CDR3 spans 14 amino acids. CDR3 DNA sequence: TGTGCCAGCAGCTTGACAGTTTATTCAGATACGCAGTATTTT. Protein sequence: CASSLTVYSDTQYF.